The source of this TCR beta chain is a study of shared T cell receptors in the human thymus. The germline V and J ends were trimmed by 0 bases and 5 bases, with 17 bases remaining between them. Per the germline V gene, CDR1 is MNHEY and CDR2 is SMNVEV (reference sequence). This CDR3 region has 16 residues. Data came from immunoSEQ multiplex PCR; TCRdb stores just in-frame clones and leaves some out. This sample carries hundreds of thousands of clones, around nine tenths of them seen once, and the ten largest clones take around 0.0099%. These same data were also listed under a study on human thymus T cells. That study reports: Donation was from healthy Finnish infants who were having corrective surgery that addressed congenital heart defects. Resections that were taken during corrective heart surgery supplied the thymus tissue. Thymic and blood repertoires showed apparently biased V and J gene usage. Overlap was high between thymic repertoires from unrelated individuals, as reported in related research.

The chain carries TRBV27 and TRBJ2-7, with D perhaps matching TRBD1 (5 bases). Sequenced material: thymocytes. This TCR was recovered from a boy in the first two years of life with a congenital heart defect. The CDR3 protein is CASSLSPDSRHDEQYF. The CDR3 region has the DNA TGTGCCAGCAGTTTATCCCCCGACAGCCGCCATGACGAGCAGTACTTC.